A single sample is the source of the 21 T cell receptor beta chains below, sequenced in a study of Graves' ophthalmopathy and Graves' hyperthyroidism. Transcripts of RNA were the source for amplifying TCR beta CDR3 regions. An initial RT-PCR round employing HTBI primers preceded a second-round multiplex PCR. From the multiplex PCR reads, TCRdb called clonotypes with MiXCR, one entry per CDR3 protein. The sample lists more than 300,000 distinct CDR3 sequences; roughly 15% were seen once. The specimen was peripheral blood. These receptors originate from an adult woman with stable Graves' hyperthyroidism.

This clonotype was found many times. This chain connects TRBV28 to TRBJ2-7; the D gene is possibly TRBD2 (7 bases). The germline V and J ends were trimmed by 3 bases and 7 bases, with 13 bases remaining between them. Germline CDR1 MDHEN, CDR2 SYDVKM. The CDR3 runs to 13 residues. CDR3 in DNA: TGTGCCAGCAGTTTTGCCAGGGGACTAGAGCAGTACTTC. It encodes CASSFARGLEQYF.

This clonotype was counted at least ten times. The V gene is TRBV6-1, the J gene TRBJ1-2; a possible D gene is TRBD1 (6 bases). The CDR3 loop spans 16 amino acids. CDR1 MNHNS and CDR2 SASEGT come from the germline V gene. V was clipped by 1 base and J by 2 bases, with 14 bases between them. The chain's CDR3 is CASSEDYREENYGYTF. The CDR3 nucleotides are TGTGCCAGCAGTGAAGATTACAGGGAGGAAAACTATGGCTACACCTTC.

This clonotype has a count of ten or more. In nucleotides, the CDR3 is TGTGCCAGCAGAAAAACGGGAGGGTCCCTCTTAGCCAAAAACATTCAGTACTTC. Translated, it gives CASRKTGGSLLAKNIQYF. The chain combines TRBV27 with TRBJ2-4; 8 bases are a match to TRBD2. This CDR3 region has 18 residues. CDR1 and CDR2 (germline): MNHEY, SMNVEV (reference sequence). V shed 6 bases and J 0 bases; nucleotides not matched to a gene: 13.

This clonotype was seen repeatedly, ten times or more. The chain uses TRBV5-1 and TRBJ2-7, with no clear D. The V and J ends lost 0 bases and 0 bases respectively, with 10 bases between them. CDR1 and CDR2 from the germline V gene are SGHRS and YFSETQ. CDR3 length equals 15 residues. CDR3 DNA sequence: TGCGCCAGCAGCTTGGCCTCCCGGAGCTCCTACGAGCAGTACTTC. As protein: CASSLASRSSYEQYF.

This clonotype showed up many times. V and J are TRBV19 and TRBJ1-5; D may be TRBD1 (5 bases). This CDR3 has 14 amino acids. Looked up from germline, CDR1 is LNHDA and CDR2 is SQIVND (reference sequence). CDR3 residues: CVSLGTADNQPQHF. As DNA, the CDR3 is TGTGTCAGCCTCGGGACGGCAGACAATCAGCCCCAGCATTTT.

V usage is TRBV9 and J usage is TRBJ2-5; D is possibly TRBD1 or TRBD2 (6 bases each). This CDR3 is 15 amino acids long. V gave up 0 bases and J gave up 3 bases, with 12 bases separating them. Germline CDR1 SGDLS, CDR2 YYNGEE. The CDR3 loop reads CASSVAGAGKETQYF. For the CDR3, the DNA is TGTGCCAGCAGCGTAGCAGGGGCGGGAAAAGAGACCCAGTACTTC.

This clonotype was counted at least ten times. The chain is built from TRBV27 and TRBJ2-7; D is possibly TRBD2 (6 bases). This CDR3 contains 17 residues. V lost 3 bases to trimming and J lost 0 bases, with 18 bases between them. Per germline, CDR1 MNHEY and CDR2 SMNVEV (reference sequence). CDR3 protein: CASSFIGGGGISYEQYF. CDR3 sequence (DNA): TGTGCCAGCAGTTTTATTGGTGGTGGAGGGATCTCCTACGAGCAGTACTTC.

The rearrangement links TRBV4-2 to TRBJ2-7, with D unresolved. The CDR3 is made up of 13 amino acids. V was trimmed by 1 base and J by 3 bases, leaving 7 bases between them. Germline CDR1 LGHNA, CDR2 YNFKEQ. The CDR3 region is CASSQARNYEQYF. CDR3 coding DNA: TGTGCCAGCAGCCAAGCCAGAAACTACGAGCAGTACTTC.

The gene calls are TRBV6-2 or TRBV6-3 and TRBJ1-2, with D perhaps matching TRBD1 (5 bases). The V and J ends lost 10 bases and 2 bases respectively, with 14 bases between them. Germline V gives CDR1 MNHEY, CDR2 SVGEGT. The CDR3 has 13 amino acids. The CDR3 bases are TGTGCCATAAGATGGGACGGGAACTATGGCTACACCTTC. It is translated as CAIRWDGNYGYTF.

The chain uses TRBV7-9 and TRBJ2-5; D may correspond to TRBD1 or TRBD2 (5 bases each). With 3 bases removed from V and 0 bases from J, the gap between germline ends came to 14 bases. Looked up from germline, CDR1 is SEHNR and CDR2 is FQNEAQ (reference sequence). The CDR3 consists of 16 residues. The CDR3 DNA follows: TGTGCCAGCAGCTTCTCCCGGGGCCAGTACCAAGAGACCCAGTACTTC. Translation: CASSFSRGQYQETQYF.

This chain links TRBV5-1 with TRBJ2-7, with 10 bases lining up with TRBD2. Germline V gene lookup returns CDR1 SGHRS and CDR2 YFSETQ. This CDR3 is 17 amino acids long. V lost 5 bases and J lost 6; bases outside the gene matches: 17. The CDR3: CASRVRAGGPPVVEQYF. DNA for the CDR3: TGCGCCAGCAGAGTGCGAGCGGGGGGGCCCCCCGTTGTCGAGCAGTACTTC.

The CDR3 bases are TGTGCCAGCAGTGTAGGTAGCGGGAGATTTGAGACCCAGTACTTC. Translating gives CASSVGSGRFETQYF. V gene TRBV2 combines with J gene TRBJ2-5, with 9 bases matching TRBD2. CDR1 and CDR2 from the germline V gene are SNHLY and FYNNEI. The CDR3 is 15 amino acids. Trimming took 4 bases from V and 5 from J; bases not matched to a gene: 8.

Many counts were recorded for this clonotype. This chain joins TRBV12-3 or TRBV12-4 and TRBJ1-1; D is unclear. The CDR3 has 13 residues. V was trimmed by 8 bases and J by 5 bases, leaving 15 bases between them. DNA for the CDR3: TGTGCCAGCTCCGCGGCGGGCCGGACTGAAGCTTTCTTT. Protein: CASSAAGRTEAFF.

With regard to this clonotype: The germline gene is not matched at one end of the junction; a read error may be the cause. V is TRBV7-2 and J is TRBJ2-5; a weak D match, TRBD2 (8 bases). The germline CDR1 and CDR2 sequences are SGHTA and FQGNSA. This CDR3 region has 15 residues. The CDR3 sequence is CAVGGGRIERKTKYF. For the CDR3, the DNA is TGTGCCGTAGGGGGCGGGAGGATCGAGCGGAAGACCAAGTACTTC. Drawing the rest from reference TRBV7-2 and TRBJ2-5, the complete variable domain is GAGVSQSPSNKVTEKGKDVELRCDPISGHTALYWYRQSLGQGLEFLIYFQGNSAPDKSGLPSDRFSAERTGGSVSTLTIQRTQQEDSAVYLCAVGGGRIERKTKYFGPGTRLLVL.

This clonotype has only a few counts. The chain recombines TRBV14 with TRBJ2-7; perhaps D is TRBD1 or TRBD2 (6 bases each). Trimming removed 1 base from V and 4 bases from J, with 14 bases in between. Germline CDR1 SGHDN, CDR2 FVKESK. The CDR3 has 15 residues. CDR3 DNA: TGTGCCAGCAGCCAAGGACGGGGGCGCTTGTACGAGCAGTACTTC. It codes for CASSQGRGRLYEQYF.

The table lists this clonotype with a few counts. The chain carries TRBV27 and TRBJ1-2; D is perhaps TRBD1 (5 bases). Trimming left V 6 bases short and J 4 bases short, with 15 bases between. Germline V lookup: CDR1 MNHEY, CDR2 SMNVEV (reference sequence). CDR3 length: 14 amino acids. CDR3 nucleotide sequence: TGTGCCAGCAGAAAAGGGACGGCATCCTATGGCTACACCTTC. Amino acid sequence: CASRKGTASYGYTF.

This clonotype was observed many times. CDR3 amino acids: CASSPRTGGPGNTIYF. CDR3 nucleotide sequence: TGTGCCAGTAGTCCCCGGACAGGGGGGCCTGGAAACACCATATATTTT. The J gene is TRBJ1-3, the V gene TRBV19; 10 bases line up with TRBD1. CDR1 LNHDA and CDR2 SQIVND come from the germline V gene (reference sequence). The CDR3 is made up of 16 amino acids. The ends lost 5 bases at V and 2 bases at J; junction bases unmatched: 6. The full variable domain, rest sourced from reference TRBV19 and TRBJ1-3, is DGGITQSPKYLFRKEGQNVTLSCEQNLNHDAMYWYRQDPGQGLRLIYYSQIVNDFQKGDIAEGYSVSREKKESFPLTVTSAQKNPTAFYLCASSPRTGGPGNTIYFGEGSWLTVV.

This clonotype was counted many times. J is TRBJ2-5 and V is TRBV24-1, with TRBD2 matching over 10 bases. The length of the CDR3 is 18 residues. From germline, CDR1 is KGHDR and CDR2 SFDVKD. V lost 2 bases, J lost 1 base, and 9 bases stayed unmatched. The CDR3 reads CATSDWREAGGGQETQYF. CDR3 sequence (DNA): TGTGCCACCAGTGATTGGCGGGAAGCGGGAGGGGGCCAAGAGACCCAGTACTTC.

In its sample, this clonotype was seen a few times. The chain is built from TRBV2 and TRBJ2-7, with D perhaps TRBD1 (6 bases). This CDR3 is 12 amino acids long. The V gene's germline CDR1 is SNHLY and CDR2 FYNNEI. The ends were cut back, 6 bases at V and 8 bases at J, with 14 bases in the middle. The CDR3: CASRERGTQQYF. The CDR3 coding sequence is TGTGCCAGCAGGGAGAGGGGGACACAGCAGTACTTC.

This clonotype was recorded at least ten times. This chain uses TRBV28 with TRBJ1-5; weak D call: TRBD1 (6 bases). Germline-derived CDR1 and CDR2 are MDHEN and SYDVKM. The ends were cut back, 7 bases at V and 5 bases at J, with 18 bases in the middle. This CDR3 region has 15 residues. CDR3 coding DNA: TGTGCCAGCAACCTCCGGGGGCGGACCCATCAGCCCCAGCATTTT. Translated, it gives CASNLRGRTHQPQHF.

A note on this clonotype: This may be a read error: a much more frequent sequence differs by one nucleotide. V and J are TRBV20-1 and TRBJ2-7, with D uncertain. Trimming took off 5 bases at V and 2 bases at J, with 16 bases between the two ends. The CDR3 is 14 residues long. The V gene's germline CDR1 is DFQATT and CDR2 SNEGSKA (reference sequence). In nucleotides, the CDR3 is TGCAGTGCTCGACGGCAACAAGCAGCCTACGAGCAGTACTTC. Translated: CSARRQQAAYEQYF.